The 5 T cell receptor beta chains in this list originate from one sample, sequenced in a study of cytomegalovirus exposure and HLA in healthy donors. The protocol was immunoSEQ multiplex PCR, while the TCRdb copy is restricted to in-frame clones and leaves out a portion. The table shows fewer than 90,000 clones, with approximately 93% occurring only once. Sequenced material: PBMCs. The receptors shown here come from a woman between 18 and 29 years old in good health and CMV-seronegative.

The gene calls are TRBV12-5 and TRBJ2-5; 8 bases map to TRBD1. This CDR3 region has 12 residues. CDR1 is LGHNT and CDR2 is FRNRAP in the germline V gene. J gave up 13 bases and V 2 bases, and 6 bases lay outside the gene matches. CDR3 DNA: TGTGCTAGTGGTTTGCCGGGACAGGCTCTGTACTTC. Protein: CASGLPGQALYF.

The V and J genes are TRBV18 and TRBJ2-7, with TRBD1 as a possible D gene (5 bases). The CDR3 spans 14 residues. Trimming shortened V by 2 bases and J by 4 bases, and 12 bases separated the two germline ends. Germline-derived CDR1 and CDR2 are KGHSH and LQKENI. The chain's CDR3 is CASSPIQGWYEQYF. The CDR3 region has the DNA TGTGCCAGCTCACCAATCCAGGGTTGGTACGAGCAGTACTTC.

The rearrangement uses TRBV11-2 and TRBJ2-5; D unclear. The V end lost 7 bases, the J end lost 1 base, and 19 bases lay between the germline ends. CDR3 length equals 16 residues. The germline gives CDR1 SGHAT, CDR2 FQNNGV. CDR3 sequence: CASKDRSGLFQETQYF. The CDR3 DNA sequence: TGTGCCAGCAAAGATCGCTCAGGCCTTTTCCAAGAGACCCAGTACTTC.

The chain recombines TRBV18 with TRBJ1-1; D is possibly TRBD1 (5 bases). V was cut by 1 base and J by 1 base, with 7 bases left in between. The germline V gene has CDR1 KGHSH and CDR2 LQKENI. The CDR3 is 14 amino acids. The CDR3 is CASSPQGSNTEAFF. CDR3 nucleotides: TGTGCCAGCTCACCACAGGGGTCGAACACTGAAGCTTTCTTT.

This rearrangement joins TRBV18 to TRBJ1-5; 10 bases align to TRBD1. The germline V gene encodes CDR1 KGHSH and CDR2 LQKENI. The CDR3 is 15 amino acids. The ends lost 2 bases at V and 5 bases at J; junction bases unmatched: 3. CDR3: CASSPLGTGDQPQHF. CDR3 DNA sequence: TGTGCCAGCTCACCATTAGGGACAGGGGATCAGCCCCAGCATTTT.